The 14 T cell receptor beta chains presented below share a single source sample, sequenced in a study of T cell changes during pregnancy in multiple sclerosis. Some clones are missing from TCRdb's copy, which holds only in-frame ones; the method was immunoSEQ multiplex PCR. The table shows approximately 85,000 clones, with around 93% occurring only once. Sequencing used peripheral blood, obtained in the third trimester of pregnancy. These receptors were taken from a female donor with multiple sclerosis, enrolled in a pregnancy study.

CDR3 bases: TGTGCCAGCAGCTTCGCGGGGGTGTACAATGAGCAGTTCTTC. Residues: CASSFAGVYNEQFF. The V and J genes are TRBV5-8 and TRBJ2-1; 7 bases agree with TRBD2. The germline V gene has CDR1 SGHTS and CDR2 YDEGEE. This CDR3 has 14 amino acids. The V gene end was trimmed by 2 bases and the J gene end by 4 bases; junction bases not matched to a gene: 3.

The CDR3 loop reads CASKGTGEQPQHF. CDR3 bases: TGCGCCAGCAAAGGGACAGGGGAACAGCCCCAGCATTTT. The rearrangement links TRBV10-2 to TRBJ1-5; 10 bases fit TRBD1. The CDR3 runs to 13 residues. The ends lost 7 bases at V and 7 bases at J; junction bases unmatched: 4. Per germline, CDR1 WSHSY and CDR2 SAAADI.

This chain joins TRBV7-2 and TRBJ1-1; D uncertain. V lost 5 bases and J lost 5, with 18 bases in between. The CDR3 extends over 15 amino acids. Per the germline V gene, CDR1 is SGHTA and CDR2 is FQGNSA. The CDR3 protein is CASSRAGFEWTEAFF. CDR3 bases: TGTGCCAGCAGCCGGGCGGGATTTGAGTGGACTGAAGCTTTCTTT. Supplemented by reference TRBV7-2 and TRBJ1-1, the full variable domain reads GAGVSQSPSNKVTEKGKDVELRCDPISGHTALYWYRQSLGQGLEFLIYFQGNSAPDKSGLPSDRFSAERTGGSVSTLTIQRTQQEDSAVYLCASSRAGFEWTEAFFGQGTRLTVV.

J is TRBJ1-1 and V is TRBV11-2, with 7 bases aligning to TRBD1. Germline V gene sequence: CDR1 SGHAT, CDR2 FQNNGV. The CDR3 sequence is 15 residues long. V lost 5 bases and J lost 1; bases outside the gene matches: 7. The CDR3: CASSPSTGANTEAFF. In nucleotides, the CDR3 is TGTGCCAGCAGCCCAAGTACAGGGGCGAACACTGAAGCTTTCTTT.

J is TRBJ2-3 and V is TRBV30; D is perhaps TRBD2 (6 bases). Per the germline V gene, CDR1 is GTSNPN and CDR2 is SVGIG (reference sequence). V lost 3 bases and J lost 2, with 12 bases in between. The CDR3 covers 14 residues. DNA of the CDR3: TGTGCCTGGAGCGGACTATCCAACACAGATACGCAGTATTTT. Translated, it gives CAWSGLSNTDTQYF.

The gene calls are TRBV6-6 and TRBJ2-5, with D perhaps TRBD2 (5 bases). Trimming stripped 6 bases from V and 1 base from J, with 6 bases between. The CDR3 is 12 amino acids. Germline V lookup: CDR1 MNHNY, CDR2 SVGAGI (reference sequence). The CDR3 reads CASSLAQETQYF. CDR3 nucleotide sequence: TGTGCCAGCAGCCTAGCCCAAGAGACCCAGTACTTC.

The chain has TRBV27 and TRBJ1-2, with 7 bases aligning to TRBD1. This CDR3 region has 13 residues. Germline CDR1 is MNHEY and CDR2 is SMNVEV (reference sequence). J gave up 7 bases and V 5 bases, and 7 bases lay outside the gene matches. CDR3 amino acids: CASSPTGTAGYTF. CDR3 DNA: TGTGCCAGCAGTCCGACCGGGACAGCTGGCTACACCTTC.

CDR3 nucleotide sequence: TGTGCCAGTAGCTACGGGACAACTTTACTCTATGGCTACACCTTC. Encoded protein: CASSYGTTLLYGYTF. V and J are TRBV19 and TRBJ1-2, with a tentative D call TRBD1 (6 bases). CDR3 length equals 15 residues. The V end was cut by 6 bases, the J end by 4 bases, with 18 bases between. The germline V gene encodes CDR1 LNHDA and CDR2 SQIVND (reference sequence).

This chain connects TRBV19 to TRBJ1-5, with unresolved D. Germline CDR1 LNHDA, CDR2 SQIVND (reference sequence). The V and J ends lost 0 bases and 2 bases respectively, with 17 bases between them. This CDR3 is built from 18 residues. CDR3 in DNA: TGTGCCAGTAGTATAGATCTTGCTCTGGGGAGTGGCAATCAGCCCCAGCATTTT. As protein: CASSIDLALGSGNQPQHF.

J is TRBJ2-7 and V is TRBV7-2; TRBD1 agrees at 8 bases. Germline lookup yields CDR1 SGHTA and CDR2 FQGNSA. The CDR3 sequence is 14 residues long. Trimming cost V 4 bases and J 6 bases; bases outside gene matches: 8. The CDR3 bases are TGTGCCAGCAGCTCCTCCACCGGACAGGGCGAGCAGTACTTC. The encoded protein is CASSSSTGQGEQYF.

The rearrangement uses TRBV4-1 and TRBJ1-1; D might be TRBD1 (5 bases). CDR3 length: 19 residues. Trimming cost V 1 base and J 3 bases, with 24 bases left between them. Germline V lookup: CDR1 MGHRA, CDR2 YSYEKL. CDR3 nucleotides: TGCGCCAGCAGCCAAGCCCCGGGCGGGGCGCTGGGTTGGGACACTGAAGCTTTCTTT. Translating it yields CASSQAPGGALGWDTEAFF.

The chain employs TRBV7-9 and TRBJ2-3, with 10 bases aligning to TRBD1. CDR3 length equals 16 residues. The V gene's germline CDR1 is SEHNR and CDR2 FQNEAQ (reference sequence). Trimming cost V 3 bases and J 2 bases; bases outside gene matches: 5. CDR3 coding DNA: TGTGCCAGCAGCTTCGGGACAGGGGTCTTCACAGATACGCAGTATTTT. Translated, it gives CASSFGTGVFTDTQYF.

This chain joins TRBV6-5 and TRBJ1-1; 8 positions match TRBD1. Germline lookup yields CDR1 MNHEY and CDR2 SVGAGI. CDR3 length: 15 residues. J was trimmed by 3 bases and V by 2 bases; bases with no gene match: 5. The CDR3 sequence is CASSYGAGGYTEAFF. The CDR3 bases are TGTGCCAGCAGTTACGGGGCAGGGGGCTACACTGAAGCTTTCTTT.

This sequence joins TRBV7-9 and TRBJ1-6; D gene unclear. The CDR3 extends over 12 amino acids. V lost 3 bases to trimming and J lost 11 bases, with 8 bases between them. Looked up from germline, CDR1 is SEHNR and CDR2 is FQNEAQ (reference sequence). The DNA of the CDR3 is TGTGCCAGCAGCTTCACAGTGGCACCCCTCCACTTT. Amino acids: CASSFTVAPLHF.